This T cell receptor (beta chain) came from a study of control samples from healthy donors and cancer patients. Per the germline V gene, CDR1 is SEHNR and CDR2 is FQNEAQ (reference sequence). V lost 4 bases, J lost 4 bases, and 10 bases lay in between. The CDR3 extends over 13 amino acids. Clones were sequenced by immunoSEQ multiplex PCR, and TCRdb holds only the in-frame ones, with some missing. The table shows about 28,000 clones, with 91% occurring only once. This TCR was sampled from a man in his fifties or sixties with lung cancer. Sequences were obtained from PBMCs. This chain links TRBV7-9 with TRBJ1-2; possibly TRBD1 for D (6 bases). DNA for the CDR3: TGTGCCAGCAGCTCGGACAGTCTCTATGGCTACACCTTC. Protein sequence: CASSSDSLYGYTF.